This T cell receptor (beta chain) originates from a study of response to subunit inactivated influenza vaccine. Study conclusions and caveats: Every seasonal influenza vaccination brings in few new T cells, the authors suggested.

TCRdb re-derived calls from the RT-PCR reads in MiXCR, one entry per CDR3 protein. Here the sample spans about 170,000 distinct CDR3 sequences, about 10% being singletons. Of note for this clonotype: Its specificity is unknown.

J lost 8 bases, V lost 0 bases, and 8 bases had no gene match. Germline CDR1 and CDR2: SEHNR and FQNEAQ (reference sequence). This CDR3 comprises 16 residues. The clonotype was recovered from a man aged 45 to 70 who received an inactivated influenza vaccine. The chain carries TRBV7-9 and TRBJ2-1, with 9 bases fitting TRBD2. The sequencing used CD8+ T cells sorted from PBMCs, collected around 25 months after vaccination. The CDR3 coding sequence is TGTGCCAGCAGCTTAGCGACTAGCGGAGGGAGGTATGAGCAGTTCTTC. This translates into CASSLATSGGRYEQFF. Combining the CDR3 with reference TRBV7-9 and TRBJ2-1 gives the whole variable domain DTGVSQNPRHKITKRGQNVTFRCDPISEHNRLYWYRQTLGQGPEFLTYFQNEAQLEKSRLLSDRFSAERPKGSFSTLEIQRTEQGDSAMYLCASSLATSGGRYEQFFGPGTRLTVL.